The rows below give T cell receptor beta chains drawn from one sample of a study of shared clonotypes between healthy human individuals. Method: immunoSEQ multiplex PCR; TCRdb's copy keeps in-frame clones and lacks some. Of hundreds of thousands of clones in the sample, nearly 95% were seen once. Sequencing was done on a sample of naive CD8+ T cells sorted from blood. Receptor source: a young man in good health. The CDR3 runs from the conserved cysteine through the conserved F or W. Fields, in order: J gene, clone size, V gene, CDR3 length, D gene, CDR3 DNA, CDR3 protein. D genes are given only for firm matches. Clone size is shown for a subset of rows, as once, few, many or a class of expanded clone.

J gene: TRBJ1-5
clone size: -
V gene: TRBV28
CDR3 length: 15
D gene: -
CDR3 DNA: TGTGCCAGCAGTTTAAGGGACACGGGCAATCAGCCCCAGCATTTT
CDR3 protein: CASSLRDTGNQPQHF

J gene: TRBJ2-1
clone size: -
V gene: TRBV5-1
CDR3 length: 16
D gene: TRBD2
CDR3 DNA: TGCGCCAGCAGCTCAAGGACTAGCGGGCCATACAATGAGCAGTTCTTC
CDR3 protein: CASSSRTSGPYNEQFF

J gene: TRBJ2-7
clone size: -
V gene: TRBV5-5
CDR3 length: 14
D gene: TRBD1
CDR3 DNA: TGTGCCAGCAGCCCGACAGGGAAATCCTACGAGCAGTACTTC
CDR3 protein: CASSPTGKSYEQYF

J gene: TRBJ2-7
clone size: -
V gene: TRBV5-8
CDR3 length: 15
D gene: -
CDR3 DNA: TGTGCCAGCAGCTGGTCTAGCTTGTACTCCTACGAGCAGTACTTC
CDR3 protein: CASSWSSLYSYEQYF

J gene: TRBJ2-1
clone size: -
V gene: TRBV14
CDR3 length: 17
D gene: TRBD1
CDR3 DNA: TGTGCCAGCAGCCAAGATAGAGGGGGCCTTAGAGAGCATGAGCAGTTCTTC
CDR3 protein: CASSQDRGGLREHEQFF

J gene: TRBJ1-1
clone size: once
V gene: TRBV30
CDR3 length: 13
D gene: -
CDR3 DNA: TGTGCCTGGACCGACAGAGCGGACACTGAAGCTTTCTTT
CDR3 protein: CAWTDRADTEAFF

J gene: TRBJ2-7
clone size: -
V gene: TRBV4-1
CDR3 length: 16
D gene: TRBD2
CDR3 DNA: TGCGCCAGCAGCCAAGATGGGCGGGAGAACCCCTACGAGCAGTACTTC
CDR3 protein: CASSQDGRENPYEQYF

J gene: TRBJ2-1
clone size: -
V gene: TRBV30
CDR3 length: 14
D gene: TRBD2
CDR3 DNA: TGTGCCTGGGGTAGCGGGCACTCCTACAATGAGCAGTTCTTC
CDR3 protein: CAWGSGHSYNEQFF

J gene: TRBJ2-1
clone size: -
V gene: TRBV7-2
CDR3 length: 14
D gene: -
CDR3 DNA: TGTGCCAGCAGCCCGGGGGGCAGCTACAATGAGCAGTTCTTC
CDR3 protein: CASSPGGSYNEQFF

J gene: TRBJ1-2
clone size: -
V gene: TRBV4-1
CDR3 length: 14
D gene: TRBD1
CDR3 DNA: TGCGCCAGCAGCCAAGTTCAGGGGGAGCGCGGCTACACCTTC
CDR3 protein: CASSQVQGERGYTF

J gene: TRBJ2-7
clone size: -
V gene: TRBV10-3
CDR3 length: 14
D gene: -
CDR3 DNA: TGTGCCCTCAGTTCAGACCCGACAGGAGGCGAGCAGTACTTC
CDR3 protein: CALSSDPTGGEQYF

J gene: TRBJ2-7
clone size: -
V gene: TRBV14
CDR3 length: 14
D gene: -
CDR3 DNA: TGTGCCAGCAGCCAAGATGCAGCTTCCTACGAGCAGTACTTC
CDR3 protein: CASSQDAASYEQYF

J gene: TRBJ2-1
clone size: -
V gene: TRBV20-1
CDR3 length: 11
D gene: -
CDR3 DNA: TGCAGTGCTAGAGAAGGGACTCAACAGTTCTTC
CDR3 protein: CSAREGTQQFF

J gene: TRBJ2-5
clone size: -
V gene: TRBV7-9
CDR3 length: 14
D gene: TRBD2
CDR3 DNA: TGTGCCAGCAGCTTCGCGGGAGGGCAAGAGACCCAGCACTTC
CDR3 protein: CASSFAGGQETQHF

J gene: TRBJ2-7
clone size: -
V gene: TRBV11-2
CDR3 length: 13
D gene: -
CDR3 DNA: TGTGCCAGCAGCTTAGGGGCCGGGATCGAGCAGTACTTC
CDR3 protein: CASSLGAGIEQYF

J gene: TRBJ2-7
clone size: -
V gene: TRBV27
CDR3 length: 12
D gene: -
CDR3 DNA: TGTGCCAGCAGTTCTTGGGGCTACGAGCAGTACTTC
CDR3 protein: CASSSWGYEQYF

J gene: TRBJ2-2
clone size: -
V gene: TRBV15
CDR3 length: 17
D gene: -
CDR3 DNA: TGTGCCACCAGCAGAGTGCGAGACAGACCTTTCGGCGGGGAGCTGTTTTTT
CDR3 protein: CATSRVRDRPFGGELFF

J gene: TRBJ1-1
clone size: -
V gene: TRBV27
CDR3 length: 14
D gene: -
CDR3 DNA: TGTGCCAGCAGTTTAGGCAGTTTAAACACTGAAGCTTTCTTT
CDR3 protein: CASSLGSLNTEAFF